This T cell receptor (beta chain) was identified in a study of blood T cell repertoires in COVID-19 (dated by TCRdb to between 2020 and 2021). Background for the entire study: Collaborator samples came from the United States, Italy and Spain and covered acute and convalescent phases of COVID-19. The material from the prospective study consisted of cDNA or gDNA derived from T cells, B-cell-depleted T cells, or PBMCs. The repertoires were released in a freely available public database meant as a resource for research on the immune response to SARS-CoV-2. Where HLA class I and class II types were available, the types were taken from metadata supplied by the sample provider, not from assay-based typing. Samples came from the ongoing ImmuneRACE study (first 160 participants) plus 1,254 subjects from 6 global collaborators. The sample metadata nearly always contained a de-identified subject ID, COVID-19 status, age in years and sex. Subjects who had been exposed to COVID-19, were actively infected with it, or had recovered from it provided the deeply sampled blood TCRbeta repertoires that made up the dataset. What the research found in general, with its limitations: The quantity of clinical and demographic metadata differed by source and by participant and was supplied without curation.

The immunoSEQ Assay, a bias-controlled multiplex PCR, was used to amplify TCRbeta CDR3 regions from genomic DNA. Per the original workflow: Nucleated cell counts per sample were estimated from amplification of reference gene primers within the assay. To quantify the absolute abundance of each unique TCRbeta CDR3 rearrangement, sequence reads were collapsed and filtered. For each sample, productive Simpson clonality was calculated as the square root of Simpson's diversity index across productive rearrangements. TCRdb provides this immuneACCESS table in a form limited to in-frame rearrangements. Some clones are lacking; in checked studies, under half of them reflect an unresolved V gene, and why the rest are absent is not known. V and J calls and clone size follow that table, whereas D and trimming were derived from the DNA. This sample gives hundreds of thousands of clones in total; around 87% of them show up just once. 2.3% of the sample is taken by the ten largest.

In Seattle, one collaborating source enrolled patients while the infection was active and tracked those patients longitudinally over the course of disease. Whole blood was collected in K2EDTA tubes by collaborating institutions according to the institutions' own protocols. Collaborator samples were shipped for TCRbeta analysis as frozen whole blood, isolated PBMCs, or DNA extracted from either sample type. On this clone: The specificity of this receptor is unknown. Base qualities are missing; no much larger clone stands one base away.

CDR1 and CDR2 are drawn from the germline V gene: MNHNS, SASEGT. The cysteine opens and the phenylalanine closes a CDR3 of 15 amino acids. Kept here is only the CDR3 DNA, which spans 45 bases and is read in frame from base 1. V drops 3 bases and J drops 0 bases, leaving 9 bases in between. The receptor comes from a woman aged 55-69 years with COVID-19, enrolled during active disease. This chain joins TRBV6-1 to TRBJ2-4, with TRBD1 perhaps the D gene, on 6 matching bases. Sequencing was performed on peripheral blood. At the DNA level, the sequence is TGTGCCAGCAGTGAGGACAGAAAAGCCAAAAACATTCAGTACTTC. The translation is CASSEDRKAKNIQYF.